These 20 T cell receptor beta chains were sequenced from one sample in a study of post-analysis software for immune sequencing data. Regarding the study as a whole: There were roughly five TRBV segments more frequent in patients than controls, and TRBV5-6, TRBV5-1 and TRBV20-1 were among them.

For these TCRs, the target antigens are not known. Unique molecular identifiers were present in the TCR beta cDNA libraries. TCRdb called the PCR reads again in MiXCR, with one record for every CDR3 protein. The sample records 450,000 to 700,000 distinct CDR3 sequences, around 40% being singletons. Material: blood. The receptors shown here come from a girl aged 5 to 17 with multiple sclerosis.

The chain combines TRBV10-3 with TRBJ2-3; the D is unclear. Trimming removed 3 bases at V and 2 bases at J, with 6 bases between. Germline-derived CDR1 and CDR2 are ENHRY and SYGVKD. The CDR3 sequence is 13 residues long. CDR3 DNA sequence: TGTGCCATCAGTGAATGGGCCACAGATACGCAGTATTTT. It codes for CAISEWATDTQYF.

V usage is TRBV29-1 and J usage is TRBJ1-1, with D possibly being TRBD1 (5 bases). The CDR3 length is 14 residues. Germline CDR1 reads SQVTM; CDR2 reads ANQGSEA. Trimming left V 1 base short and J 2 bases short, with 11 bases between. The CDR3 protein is CSVEGRQGNTEAFF. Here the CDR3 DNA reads TGCAGCGTTGAAGGCCGGCAGGGAAACACTGAAGCTTTCTTT.

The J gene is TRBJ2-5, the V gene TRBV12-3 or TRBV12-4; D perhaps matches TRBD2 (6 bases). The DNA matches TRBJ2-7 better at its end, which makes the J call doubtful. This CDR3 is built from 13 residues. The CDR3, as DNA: TGTGCCAGCAGGCAGTGGGGGGTCGGCGAGCAGTACTTC. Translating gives CASRQWGVGEQYF.

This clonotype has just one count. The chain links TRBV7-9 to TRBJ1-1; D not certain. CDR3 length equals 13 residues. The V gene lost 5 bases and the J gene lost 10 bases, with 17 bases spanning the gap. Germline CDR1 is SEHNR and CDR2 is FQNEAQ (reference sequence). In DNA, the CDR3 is TGTGCCAGCAGCGTCTACAGCTCGGAGGTAGCTTTCTTT. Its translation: CASSVYSSEVAFF.

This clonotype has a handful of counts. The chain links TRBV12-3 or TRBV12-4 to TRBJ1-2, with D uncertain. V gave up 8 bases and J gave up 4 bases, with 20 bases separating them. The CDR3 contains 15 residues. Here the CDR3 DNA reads TGTGCCAGCTTCCAGACACCGTTCGAACCCTATGGCTACACCTTC. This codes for CASFQTPFEPYGYTF.

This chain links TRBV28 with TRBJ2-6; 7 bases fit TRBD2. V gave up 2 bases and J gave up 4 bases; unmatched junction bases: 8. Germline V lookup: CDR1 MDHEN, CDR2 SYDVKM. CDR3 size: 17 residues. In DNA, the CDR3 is TGTGCCAGCAGTTTACTGGGGGGGTCGAGAGGGGCCAACGTCCTGACTTTC. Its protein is CASSLLGGSRGANVLTF.

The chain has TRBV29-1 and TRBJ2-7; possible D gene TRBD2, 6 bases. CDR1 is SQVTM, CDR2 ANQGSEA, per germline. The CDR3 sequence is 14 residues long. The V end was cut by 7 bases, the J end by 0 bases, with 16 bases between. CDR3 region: CSAGGRASSYEQYF. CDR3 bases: TGCAGCGCCGGGGGACGGGCTAGCTCCTACGAGCAGTACTTC.

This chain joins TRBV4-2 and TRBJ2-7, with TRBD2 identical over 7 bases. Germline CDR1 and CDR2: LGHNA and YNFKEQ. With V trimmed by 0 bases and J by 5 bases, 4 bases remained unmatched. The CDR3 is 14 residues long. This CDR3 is CASSQERESNEQYF. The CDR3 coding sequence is TGTGCCAGCAGCCAAGAGCGGGAGTCGAACGAGCAGTACTTC.

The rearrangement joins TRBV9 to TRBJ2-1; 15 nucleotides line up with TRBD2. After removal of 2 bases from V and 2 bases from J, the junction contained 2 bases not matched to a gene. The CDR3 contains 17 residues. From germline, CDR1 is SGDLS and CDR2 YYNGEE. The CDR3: CASSVGLAGGPYNEQFF. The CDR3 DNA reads TGTGCCAGCAGCGTCGGACTAGCGGGAGGGCCCTACAATGAGCAGTTCTTC.

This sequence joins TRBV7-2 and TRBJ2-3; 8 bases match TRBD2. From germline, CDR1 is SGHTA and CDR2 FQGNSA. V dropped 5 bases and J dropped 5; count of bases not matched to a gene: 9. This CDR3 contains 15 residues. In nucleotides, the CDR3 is TGTGCCAGCAGCAAAACGGGCCTAGCGGGAGATACGCAGTATTTT. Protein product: CASSKTGLAGDTQYF.

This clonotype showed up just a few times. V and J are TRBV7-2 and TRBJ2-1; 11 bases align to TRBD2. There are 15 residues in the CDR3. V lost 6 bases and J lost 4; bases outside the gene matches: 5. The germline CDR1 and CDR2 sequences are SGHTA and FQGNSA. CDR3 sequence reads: CASSSSGGTYNEQFF. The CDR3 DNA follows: TGTGCCAGCAGTTCTAGCGGGGGGACATACAATGAGCAGTTCTTC.

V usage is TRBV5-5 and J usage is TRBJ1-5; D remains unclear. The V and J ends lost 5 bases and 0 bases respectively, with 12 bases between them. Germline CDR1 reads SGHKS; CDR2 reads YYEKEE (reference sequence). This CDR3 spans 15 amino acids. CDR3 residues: CASSLRVNSNQPQHF. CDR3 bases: TGTGCCAGCAGTCTACGGGTAAATAGCAATCAGCCCCAGCATTTT.

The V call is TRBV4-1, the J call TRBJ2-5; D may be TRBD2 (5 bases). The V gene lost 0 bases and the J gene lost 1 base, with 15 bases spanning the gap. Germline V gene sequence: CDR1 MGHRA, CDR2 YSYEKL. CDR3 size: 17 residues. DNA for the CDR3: TGCGCCAGCAGCCAAGATCGTTCGGGGTGGGGCCAAGAGACCCAGTACTTC. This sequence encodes CASSQDRSGWGQETQYF.

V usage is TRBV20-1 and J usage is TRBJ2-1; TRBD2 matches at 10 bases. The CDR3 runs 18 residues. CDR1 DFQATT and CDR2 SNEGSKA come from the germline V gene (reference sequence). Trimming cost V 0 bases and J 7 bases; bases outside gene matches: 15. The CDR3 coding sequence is TGCAGTGCTAGAGACCCCCCTAGAGCGGGGGGGCCTCCTAATGAGCAGTTCTTC. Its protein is CSARDPPRAGGPPNEQFF.

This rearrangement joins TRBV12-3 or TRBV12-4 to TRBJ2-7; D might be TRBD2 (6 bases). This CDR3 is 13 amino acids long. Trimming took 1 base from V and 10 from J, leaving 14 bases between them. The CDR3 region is CASSLGPGDAQYF. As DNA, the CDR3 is TGTGCCAGCAGTTTAGGGCCGGGGGACGCTCAGTACTTC.

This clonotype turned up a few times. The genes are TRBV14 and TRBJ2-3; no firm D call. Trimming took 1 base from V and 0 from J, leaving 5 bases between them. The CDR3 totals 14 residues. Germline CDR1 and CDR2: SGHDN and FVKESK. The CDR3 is CASSQGVSTDTQYF. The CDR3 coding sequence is TGTGCCAGCAGCCAAGGTGTTAGCACAGATACGCAGTATTTT.

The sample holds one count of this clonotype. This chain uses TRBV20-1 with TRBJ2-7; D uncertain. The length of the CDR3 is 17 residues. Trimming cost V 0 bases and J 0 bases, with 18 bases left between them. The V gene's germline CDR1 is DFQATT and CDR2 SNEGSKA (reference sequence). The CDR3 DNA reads TGCAGTGCTAGAGATCCTCTACGCCAGTCGAGCTCCTACGAGCAGTACTTC. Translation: CSARDPLRQSSSYEQYF.

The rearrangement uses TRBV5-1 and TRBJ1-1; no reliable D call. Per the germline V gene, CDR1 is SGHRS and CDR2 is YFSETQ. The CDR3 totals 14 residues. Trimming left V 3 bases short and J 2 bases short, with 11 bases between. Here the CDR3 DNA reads TGCGCCAGCAGCTCCCTAGATTTTAACACTGAAGCTTTCTTT. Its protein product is CASSSLDFNTEAFF.

The CDR3 nucleotides read TGCAGCGCTGCTCTAAGCTCCTACAATGAGCAGTTCTTC. It encodes CSAALSSYNEQFF. This chain links TRBV29-1 with TRBJ2-1; D gene ambiguous. Germline V gene sequence: CDR1 SQVTM, CDR2 ANQGSEA. Trimming took 7 bases from V and 0 from J, leaving 10 bases between them. The CDR3 has 13 residues.

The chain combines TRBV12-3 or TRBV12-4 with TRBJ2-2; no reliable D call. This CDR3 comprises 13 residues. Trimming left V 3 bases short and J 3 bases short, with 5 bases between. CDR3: CASSFEYTGELFF. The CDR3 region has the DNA TGTGCCAGCAGTTTTGAGTACACCGGGGAGCTGTTTTTT.